This T cell receptor beta chain was identified in a study of blood T cells in healthy people across ages. Study-level findings and limits: Possibly, changes in expanded clonotypes were confounded because donor CMV status was unknown. Researchers deemed the diversity estimates from one million T cells underestimates. There were more naive CD4+ cells and higher diversity in long-lived donors than in aged donors.

This clonotype came up a few times. Its antigen is not known. A second 7 to 11 cycle PCR used barcoded and J-beta primers. TCRdb re-derived calls from the 5' RACE reads in MiXCR, one entry per CDR3 protein. Of roughly 790,000 distinct CDR3 sequences listed, around 46% were seen once; the top ten hold about 20%. Those donating, healthy Caucasian individuals from Russia, were aged roughly 6 to 95. The specimen sequenced was blood. The sequence derives from a woman aged 60 to 75 in good health.

Here the CDR3 DNA reads TGTGCCATCAGTGAGGGACAGGGGAGGGGTGAAGCTTTCTTT. Protein sequence: CAISEGQGRGEAFF. This sequence joins TRBV10-3 and TRBJ1-1; 9 bases agree with TRBD1. CDR1 and CDR2 from the germline V gene are ENHRY and SYGVKD. There are 14 residues in the CDR3. Trimming at V came to 2 bases and at J to 7 bases, leaving 5 bases not matched to a gene.